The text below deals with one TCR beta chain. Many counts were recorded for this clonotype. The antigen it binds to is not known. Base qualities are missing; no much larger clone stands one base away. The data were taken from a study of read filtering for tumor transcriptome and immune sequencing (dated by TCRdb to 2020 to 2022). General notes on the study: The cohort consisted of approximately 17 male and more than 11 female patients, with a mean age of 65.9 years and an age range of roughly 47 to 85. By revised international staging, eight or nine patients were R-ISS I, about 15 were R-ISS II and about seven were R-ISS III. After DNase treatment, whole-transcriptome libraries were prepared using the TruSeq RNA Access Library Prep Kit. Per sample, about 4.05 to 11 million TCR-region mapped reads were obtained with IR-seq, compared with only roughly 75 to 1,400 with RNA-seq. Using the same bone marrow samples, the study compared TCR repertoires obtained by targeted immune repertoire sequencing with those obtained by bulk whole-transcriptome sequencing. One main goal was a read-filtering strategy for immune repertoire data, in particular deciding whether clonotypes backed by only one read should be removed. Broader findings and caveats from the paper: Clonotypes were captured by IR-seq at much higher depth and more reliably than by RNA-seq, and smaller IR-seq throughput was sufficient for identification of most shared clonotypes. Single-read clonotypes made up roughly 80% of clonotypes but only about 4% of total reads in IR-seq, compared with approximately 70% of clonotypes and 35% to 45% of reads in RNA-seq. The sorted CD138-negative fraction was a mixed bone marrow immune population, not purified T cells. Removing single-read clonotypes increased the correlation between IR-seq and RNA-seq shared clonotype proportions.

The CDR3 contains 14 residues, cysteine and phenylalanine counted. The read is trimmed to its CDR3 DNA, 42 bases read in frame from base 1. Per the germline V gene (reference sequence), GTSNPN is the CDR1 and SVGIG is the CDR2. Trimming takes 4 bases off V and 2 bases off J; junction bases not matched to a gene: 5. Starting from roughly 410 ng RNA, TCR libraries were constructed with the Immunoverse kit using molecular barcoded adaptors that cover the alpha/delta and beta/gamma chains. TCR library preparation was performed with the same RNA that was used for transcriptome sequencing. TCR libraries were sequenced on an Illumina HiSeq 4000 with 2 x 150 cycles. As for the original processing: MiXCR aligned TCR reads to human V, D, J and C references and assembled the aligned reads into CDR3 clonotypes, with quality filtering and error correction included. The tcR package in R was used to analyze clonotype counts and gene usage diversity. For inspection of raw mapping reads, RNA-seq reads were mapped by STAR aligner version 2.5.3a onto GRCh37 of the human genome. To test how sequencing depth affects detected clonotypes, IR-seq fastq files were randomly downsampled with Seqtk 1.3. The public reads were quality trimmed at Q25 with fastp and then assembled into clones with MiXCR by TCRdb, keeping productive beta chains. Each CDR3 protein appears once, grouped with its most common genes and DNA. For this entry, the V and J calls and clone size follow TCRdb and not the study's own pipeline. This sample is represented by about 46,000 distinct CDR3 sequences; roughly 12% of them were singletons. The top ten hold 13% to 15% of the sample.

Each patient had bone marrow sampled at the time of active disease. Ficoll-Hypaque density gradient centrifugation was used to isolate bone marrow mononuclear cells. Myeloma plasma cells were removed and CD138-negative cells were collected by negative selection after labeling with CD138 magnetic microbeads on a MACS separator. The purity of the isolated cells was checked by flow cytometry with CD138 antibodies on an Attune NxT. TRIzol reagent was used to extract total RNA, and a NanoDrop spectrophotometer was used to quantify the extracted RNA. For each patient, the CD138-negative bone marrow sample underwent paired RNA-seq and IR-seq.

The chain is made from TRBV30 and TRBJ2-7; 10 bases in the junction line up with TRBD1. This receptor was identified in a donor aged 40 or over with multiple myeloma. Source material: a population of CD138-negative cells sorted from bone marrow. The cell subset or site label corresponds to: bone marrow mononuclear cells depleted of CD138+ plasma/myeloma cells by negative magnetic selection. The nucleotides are TGTGCCTGGATTTTAGGACAGGGGGCCTACGAGCAGTACTTC. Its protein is CAWILGQGAYEQYF.